These T cell receptor beta chains were read from a single sample in a study of blood T cell repertoires in COVID-19. The method was immunoSEQ multiplex PCR; TCRdb's version includes in-frame clones alone and lacks a portion of them. The table has 150,000 to 200,000 clones, roughly 85% seen once. Sequencing used peripheral blood. All receptors derive from a woman in her fifties or sixties with acute or convalescent COVID-19. CDR3s include the opening cysteine and the closing phenylalanine or tryptophan. The order of the fields is CDR3 DNA, CDR3 protein, J gene, V gene, D gene, clone size. A D gene is named only where the DNA matches it firmly. The size of a clone is reported for some rows only, either as once, few or many, or as a class for expanded clones.

CDR3nt: TGTGCCATCAGTGGGGGAGAGAGCGCAAACTATGGCTACACCTTC
CDR3aa: CAISGGESANYGYTF
j_gene: TRBJ1-2
v_gene: TRBV10-3
d_gene: NA
abundance: NA

CDR3nt: TGTGCCATCAGTGATCACTCGGTTCTCCAAGAGACCCAGTACTTC
CDR3aa: CAISDHSVLQETQYF
j_gene: TRBJ2-5
v_gene: TRBV10-3
d_gene: NA
abundance: NA

CDR3nt: TGTGCCAGCAGTAGCCTAGGAGACGAGCAGTACTTC
CDR3aa: CASSSLGDEQYF
j_gene: TRBJ2-7
v_gene: TRBV6-5
d_gene: NA
abundance: NA

CDR3nt: TGTGCCAGCAGCTTGAGTGGGGGCGCGAGCTATGGCTACACCTTC
CDR3aa: CASSLSGGASYGYTF
j_gene: TRBJ1-2
v_gene: TRBV7-2
d_gene: NA
abundance: NA

CDR3nt: TGTGCCAGCAGCCAACGCGACAGGCCCGTCTATGGCTACACCTTC
CDR3aa: CASSQRDRPVYGYTF
j_gene: TRBJ1-2
v_gene: TRBV3-1/TRBV3-2
d_gene: NA
abundance: NA

CDR3nt: TGTGCCAGTAGTGGAGGGGTAAATCAGCCCCAGCATTTT
CDR3aa: CASSGGVNQPQHF
j_gene: TRBJ1-5
v_gene: TRBV19
d_gene: NA
abundance: few

CDR3nt: TGTGCCAGCAGTGAAATGAGAAATCAGCCCCAGCATTTT
CDR3aa: CASSEMRNQPQHF
j_gene: TRBJ1-5
v_gene: TRBV2
d_gene: NA
abundance: once

CDR3nt: TGTGCCAGCAGTTTAACCGGGCGGGAGGGAATCGATGAGCAGTTCTTC
CDR3aa: CASSLTGREGIDEQFF
j_gene: TRBJ2-1
v_gene: TRBV28
d_gene: TRBD2
abundance: NA

CDR3nt: TGTGCCAGCAGCTTGTATGGGACAGTCGCTGAAGCTTTCTTT
CDR3aa: CASSLYGTVAEAFF
j_gene: TRBJ1-1
v_gene: TRBV5-4
d_gene: TRBD1
abundance: few

CDR3nt: TGTGCCAGCAGCTCGTACTGGAACACTGAAGCTTTCTTT
CDR3aa: CASSSYWNTEAFF
j_gene: TRBJ1-1
v_gene: TRBV11-2
d_gene: NA
abundance: NA

CDR3nt: TGTGCCAGCAGCATACAGGGGGGGGATGAGCAGTTCTTC
CDR3aa: CASSIQGGDEQFF
j_gene: TRBJ2-1
v_gene: TRBV3-1/TRBV3-2
d_gene: NA
abundance: NA